This TCR beta chain was documented in a study of blood T cell repertoires in COVID-19. The CDR3 is 13 amino acids. V was trimmed by 1 base and J by 3 bases, leaving 10 bases between them. Per the germline V gene, CDR1 is SQVTM and CDR2 is ANQGSEA. Using immunoSEQ multiplex PCR, the repertoire was profiled, and TCRdb retains in-frame clones only, with some absent. The sample records approximately 170,000 clones, about four fifths being singletons. Sequenced input: peripheral blood. This sequence joins TRBV29-1 and TRBJ2-7; D gene uncertain. This sequence originates from a man in his 70s who had recovered from COVID-19. As DNA, the CDR3 is TGCAGCGTTGAAGCTCCCCGCAGCTACGAGCAGTACTTC. Translating gives CSVEAPRSYEQYF.